This T cell receptor (beta chain) came from a study of immune cell composition in non-small cell lung cancer. Study-wide findings and caveats: Clones >0.5% enriched in tumour were rarer in adenocarcinoma (around 33%) than squamous (approximately 80%).

The normal lung sample lay at least 3 cm, and maximally far, from the tumour. As for this clone: Its target is unknown.

Profiling relied on immunoSEQ multiplex PCR, and the TCRdb table lists in-frame clones only, not all of them. The sample holds approximately 4,900 clones, roughly two thirds seen once. The CDR3 contains 15 residues. From germline, CDR1 is SGHAT and CDR2 FQNNGV. The V and J ends lost 2 bases and 5 bases, in that order; junction bases with no gene match: 6. The TCR originated in a human donor with non-small cell lung cancer. The rearrangement joins TRBV11-2 to TRBJ1-2; 9 nucleotides agree with TRBD1. The material sequenced was non-adjacent lung tissue. The CDR3 protein is CASSLSTGGAYGYTF. CDR3 nucleotides: TGTGCCAGCAGCTTAAGTACAGGGGGCGCGTATGGCTACACCTTC.